This T cell receptor (beta chain) was recorded in a study of OX40 agonist ivuxolimab in advanced cancers. Study-wide results and limits: Nonresponders included some who also had low normalized T-cell clonal expansion. On average, CD8+ T cells showed a greater number of expanded clones than CD4+.

The method was immunoSEQ multiplex PCR; TCRdb's version includes in-frame clones alone and lacks a portion of them. The table lists 15,000 to 25,000 clones, 85% to 90% of them singletons. The cohort excluded patients with autoimmune disease history or systemic immunosuppression. Concerning this clone itself: Its antigen is unidentified.

Germline lookup yields CDR1 SGDLS and CDR2 YYNGEE. Trimming took 4 bases from V and 7 from J, leaving 21 bases between them. The CDR3 consists of 15 residues. The receptor was derived from an adult with an advanced solid tumor such as melanoma, head and neck, liver or kidney cancer. Source: CD4+ or CD8+ T cells sorted from blood, taken in a trial of the OX40 agonist ivuxolimab. The chain employs TRBV9 and TRBJ2-7, with a possible D match to TRBD2 (5 bases). CDR3 sequence (DNA): TGTGCCAGCAGCCTAGGACGGGGAGCCGAGGGAGAGCAGTACTTC. Amino acid sequence: CASSLGRGAEGEQYF.